This T cell receptor (beta chain) stems from a study of cytomegalovirus exposure and HLA in healthy donors. Study observations and caveats: CMV serostatus stood as the only immune exposure information on hand. Most CMV-associated TCR beta chains appeared HLA-restricted in a later analysis.

The study ran its PCR with 60 Vbeta and 13 Jbeta primers. Repertoires were generated with immunoSEQ multiplex PCR, while TCRdb's copy carries only in-frame clones and drops some. Counted here are more than 110,000 clones, around 9.7% occurring once; the ten biggest clones make up approximately 1.9%. Note on this clone: As yet, its antigen is unknown.

Trimming took 3 bases from V and 0 from J; bases not matched to a gene: 5. CDR3 length: 16 residues. CDR1 is MGHRA, CDR2 YSYEKL, per germline. The sequence was collected from a man over 45 in good health and CMV-seronegative. The sequencing input was PBMCs. The gene calls are TRBV4-1 and TRBJ2-3, with 8 bases fitting TRBD2. The CDR3: CASSQGLGPSTDTQYF. CDR3 bases: TGCGCCAGCAGCCAGGGACTAGGCCCTAGCACAGATACGCAGTATTTT.